This T cell receptor beta chain originates from a study of T cells in Graves' hyperthyroidism and ophthalmopathy. CDR1 and CDR2 from the germline V gene are SQVTM and ANQGSEA. The germline V and J ends were trimmed by 2 bases and 4 bases, with 6 bases remaining between them. The length of the CDR3 is 12 residues. Findings of the study overall: Blood shared most expanded thyroid clonotypes above 0.001. Ophthalmopathy was distinguished from stable hyperthyroidism by 13 V-J signatures.

TCR beta CDR3 sequences were amplified from RNA transcripts. Using the HTBI primer set, a first-round RT-PCR was run on the TCR CDR3. In TCRdb, the multiplex PCR reads were re-called with MiXCR into one record per CDR3 protein. The sample has 700,000 to 850,000 distinct CDR3 sequences, under 45% seen once. Exclusion followed for patients with uncontrolled infection, other autoimmune disease, pregnancy or lactation. PBMCs were obtained from 10 ml fresh peripheral blood. This clonotype was detected ten times or more. The antigen is undetermined. The receptor was derived from a woman in her forties with Graves' hyperthyroidism. The rearrangement uses TRBV29-1 and TRBJ1-3, with D hard to call. The sample comprised blood. The CDR3 nucleotides are TGCAGCGTTGAATCAAACGGAAACACCATATATTTT. This gives the protein CSVESNGNTIYF.